This TCR beta chain is drawn from a study of blood T cell repertoires in COVID-19 (dated by TCRdb to about 2020). With respect to the entire study: Samples from collaborators originated in the United States, Italy and Spain and spanned both the acute and convalescent phases of COVID-19. The repertoires were released in a freely available public database meant as a resource for research on the immune response to SARS-CoV-2. Deeply sampled blood TCRbeta repertoires from subjects exposed to, actively infected with, or recovered from COVID-19 were included in the dataset. The prospective study material was composed of cDNA or gDNA derived from T cells, B-cell-depleted T cells, or PBMCs. HLA class I and class II types, where available, came from metadata supplied by the sample provider rather than from assay-based typing. A de-identified subject ID, COVID-19 status, age in years and sex were almost always included in the sample metadata. The samples were drawn from the first 160 participants of the ongoing ImmuneRACE study and from 1,254 subjects provided by 6 global collaborators. On the study overall, not on this receptor specifically: The amount of clinical and demographic metadata varied by source and participant and was provided uncurated.

Via the germline V gene, CDR1 is MDHEN and CDR2 SYDVKM. V drops 6 bases and J drops 8 bases, leaving 11 bases in between. From its cysteine to its phenylalanine, the CDR3 spans 12 amino acids. Only CDR3 DNA remains: 36 bases, in frame from the first base. The immunoSEQ Assay, a bias-controlled multiplex PCR, was used to amplify TCRbeta CDR3 regions from genomic DNA. As for how the authors treated the data: Within the assay, amplification of reference gene primers was used to estimate how many nucleated cells each sample contained. Sequence reads were collapsed and filtered to measure the absolute abundance of every unique TCRbeta CDR3 rearrangement. For each sample, productive Simpson clonality was calculated by taking the square root of Simpson's diversity index across productive rearrangements. The source is immuneACCESS, and TCRdb retained only in-frame sequences with V and J called. Part of the clones is not carried over; for the studies checked, unresolved V genes explain less than half of this, and the remainder is unexplained. V and J calls and clone size follow that table, whereas D and trimming were derived from the DNA. The sample records approximately 200,000 clones, under 90% of which are singletons. 10% to 13% of the sample lies in the top ten.

About this clone itself: The antigen it binds to is not known. Nothing much larger sits one base from this clone, and base qualities are not available.

At one collaborating source in Seattle, patients were enrolled during active infection and were followed longitudinally through the course of disease. Collaborating institutions collected whole blood in K2EDTA tubes following their own protocols. Collaborator samples were shipped for TCRbeta analysis as frozen whole blood, isolated PBMCs, or DNA extracted from either sample type. The sequenced material came from peripheral blood. This receptor was identified in a woman over 75 with COVID-19, enrolled during active disease. The chain was built from TRBV28 and TRBJ2-1; possibly the D gene is TRBD2, per 5 matching bases. In nucleotide form, the sequence is TGTGCCAGCAGCCCGGACTTCTATGAGCAGTTCTTC. It codes for CASSPDFYEQFF.